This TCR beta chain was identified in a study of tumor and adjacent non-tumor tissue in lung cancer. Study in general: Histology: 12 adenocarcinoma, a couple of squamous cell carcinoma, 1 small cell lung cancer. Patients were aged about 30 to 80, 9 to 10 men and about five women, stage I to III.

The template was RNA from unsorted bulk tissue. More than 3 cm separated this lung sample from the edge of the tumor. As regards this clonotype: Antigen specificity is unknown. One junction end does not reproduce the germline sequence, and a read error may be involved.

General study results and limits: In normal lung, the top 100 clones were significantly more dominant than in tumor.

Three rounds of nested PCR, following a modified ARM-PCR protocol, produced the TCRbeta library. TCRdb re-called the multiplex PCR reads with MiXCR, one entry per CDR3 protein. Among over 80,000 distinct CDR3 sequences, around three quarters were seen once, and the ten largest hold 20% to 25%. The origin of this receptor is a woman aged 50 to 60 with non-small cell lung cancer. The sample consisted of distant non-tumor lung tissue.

DNA for the CDR3: TGTGCCAGCTGTTACGGCAGCGTGAGCTCCTACGAGCAGTATTTC. It specifies CASCYGSVSSYEQYF. This chain links TRBV6-6 with TRBJ2-7; no clear D gene. This CDR3 region has 15 residues. CDR1 MNHNY and CDR2 SVGAGI come from the germline V gene (reference sequence).